This T cell receptor beta chain was captured in a study of blood T cell repertoires in COVID-19. Per the study methods: By means of reference gene primer amplification, nucleated cell counts were estimated. Only in-frame clones appear in the TCRdb table, and some are missing; sequencing was by immunoSEQ multiplex PCR. The V and J calls and clone size are taken from that table; D and trimming were inferred from the DNA. The sample includes 300,000 to 450,000 clones, over 75% of them seen just once. V was clipped by 1 base and J by 7 bases, with 12 bases between them. The CDR3 extends over 14 amino acids. Germline CDR1 and CDR2: SGHTS and YDEGEE.

This clonotype originated in a man aged 40-55 years in a cohort exposed to, infected with or recovered from COVID-19 (not recorded which). The chain carries TRBV5-8 and TRBJ1-5, with D possibly matching TRBD1 (6 bases). The sequenced sample consisted of PBMCs or T cells enriched from blood (not recorded which). The CDR3 loop reads CASSLWGRGQPQHF. Written as DNA, the CDR3 is TGTGCCAGCAGCTTGTGGGGGCGCGGGCAGCCCCAGCATTTT.